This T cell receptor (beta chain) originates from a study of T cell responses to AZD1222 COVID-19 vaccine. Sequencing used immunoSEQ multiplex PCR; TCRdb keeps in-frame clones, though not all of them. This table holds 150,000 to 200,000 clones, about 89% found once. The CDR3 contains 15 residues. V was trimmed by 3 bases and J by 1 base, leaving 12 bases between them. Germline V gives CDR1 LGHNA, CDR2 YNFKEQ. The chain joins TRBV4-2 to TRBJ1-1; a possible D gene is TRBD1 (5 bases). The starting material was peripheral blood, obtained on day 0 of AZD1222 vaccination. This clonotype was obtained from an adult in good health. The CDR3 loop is CASSQTETENTEAFF. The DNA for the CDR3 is TGTGCCAGCAGCCAGACAGAGACAGAGAACACTGAAGCTTTCTTT.